This T cell receptor (beta chain) is drawn from a study of cytomegalovirus exposure and HLA in healthy donors. Study findings and constraints: TCR beta V segments were, for the most part, productive about 87% or about 30% of the time in an earlier analysis. Prediction of most subjects' HLA-A and HLA-B alleles by TCR beta sequences was reportedly accurate.

It was with 60 Vbeta and 13 Jbeta primers that the PCR ran. Profiling relied on immunoSEQ multiplex PCR, and the TCRdb table lists in-frame clones only, not all of them. The data contain about 170,000 clones, roughly 71% of them singletons. Note on this clone: Its antigen is not identified.

Germline lookup yields CDR1 SGHRS and CDR2 YFSETQ. The CDR3 is 18 amino acids. The J segment lost 3 bases and the V segment lost 4 bases, leaving 14 bases of the junction unmatched. The sequence was collected from a girl between 5 and 17 years old in good health and CMV-seronegative. The chain links TRBV5-1 to TRBJ2-1, with 9 positions matching TRBD2. Sequencing used PBMCs. The chain's CDR3 is CASSATPSSGAYYNEQFF. Written as DNA, the CDR3 is TGCGCCAGCAGCGCGACCCCATCTAGCGGGGCGTACTACAATGAGCAGTTCTTC.